This T cell receptor (beta chain) was recorded in a study of a mutant IDH1 vaccine in newly diagnosed glioma. Of note for this clone: As yet, its antigen is unknown.

The time point is: week 35, safety follow-up. Vaccination used 300 ug of mutant IDH1 20-mer peptide per dose, with topical imiquimod. The CDR3 length is 14 residues. Germline assignment: CDR1 MGHDK and CDR2 SYGVNS. Trimming removed 6 bases from V and 4 bases from J, with 15 bases in between. The method was immunoSEQ multiplex PCR; TCRdb's version includes in-frame clones alone and lacks a portion of them. The table shows tens of thousands of clones, with 80% to 85% occurring only once. This TCR came from a woman aged 40-49 years with glioma. Some clones in this sample may be carry-over from other donors' samples. The chain combines TRBV25-1 with TRBJ1-2, with D possibly being TRBD1 (5 bases). Here the sequenced sample was PBMCs, taken from a glioma patient whose treatment included an IDH1 peptide vaccine. The CDR3 region is CASSREHSGYGYTF. The CDR3 DNA sequence: TGTGCCAGCAGCAGGGAACATTCGGGCTATGGCTACACCTTC.